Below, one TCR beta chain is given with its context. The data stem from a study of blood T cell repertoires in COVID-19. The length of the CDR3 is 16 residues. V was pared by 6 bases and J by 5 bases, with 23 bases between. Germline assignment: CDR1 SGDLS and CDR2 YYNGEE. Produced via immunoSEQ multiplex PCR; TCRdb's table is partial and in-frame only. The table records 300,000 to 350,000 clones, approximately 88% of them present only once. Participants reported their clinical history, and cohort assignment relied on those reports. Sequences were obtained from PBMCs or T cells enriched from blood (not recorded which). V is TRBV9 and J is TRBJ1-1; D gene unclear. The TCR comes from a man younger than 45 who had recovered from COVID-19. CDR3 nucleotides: TGTGCCAGCACCCCAGGAGGTTATGAGGGAAGTACTGAAGCTTTCTTT. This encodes CASTPGGYEGSTEAFF. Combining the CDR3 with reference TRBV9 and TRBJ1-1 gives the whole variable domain DSGVTQTPKHLITATGQRVTLRCSPRSGDLSVYWYQQSLDQGLQFLIQYYNGEERAKGNILERFSAQQFPDLHSELNLSSLELGDSALYFCASTPGGYEGSTEAFFGQGTRLTVV.